Included here is one T cell receptor beta chain sequence, with context. The CDR3 contains 14 residues. V lost 0 bases to trimming and J lost 12 bases, with 16 bases between them. Per the germline V gene, CDR1 is SGDLS and CDR2 is YYNGEE. The sample is drawn from a study of OX40 agonist ivuxolimab in advanced cancers. Study overall: Prior anti-PD-1, anti-PD-L1 or anti-CTLA-4 therapy did not bar entry, and about 40% had some. Partial responses were achieved by three patients, of whom one had hepatocellular carcinoma and two had cutaneous melanoma.

TCRdb's table, derived via immunoSEQ multiplex PCR, lists solely in-frame clones and lacks some. This table holds tens of thousands of clones, 79% found once. Source: CD4+ or CD8+ T cells sorted from blood, taken in a trial of the OX40 agonist ivuxolimab. This TCR was recovered from an adult with an advanced solid tumor such as melanoma, head and neck, liver or kidney cancer. V is TRBV9 and J is TRBJ2-1; maybe TRBD1 (6 bases). The CDR3 DNA sequence: TGTGCCAGCAGCGTAGACCTTTTAGGGACACCGCAGTTCTTC. This codes for CASSVDLLGTPQFF.